The present entry profiles one T cell receptor (beta chain) with its context. This sample is part of a study of T cell responses to AZD1222 COVID-19 vaccine. The V and J ends lost 4 bases and 7 bases respectively, with 19 bases between them. Per the germline V gene, CDR1 is LGHNA and CDR2 is YSLEER. This CDR3 region has 15 residues. Libraries were prepared by immunoSEQ multiplex PCR; TCRdb keeps only in-frame clonotypes and omits some of them. The top ten hold under 3.5% of the sample, which has about 140,000 clones, around 92% seen once. The sequence was collected from an adult in good health. Specimen: peripheral blood, collected on day 0 of AZD1222 vaccination. The rearrangement joins TRBV4-3 to TRBJ1-2, with a possible D match to TRBD1 (6 bases). The CDR3 bases are TGCGCCAGCAGCCCCTGGGGCTGGGGGCAGGGTGGCTACACCTTC. It codes for CASSPWGWGQGGYTF.